Detailed here is one TCR beta chain. Its target is unknown. This entry comes from a study of identical twins. Findings and caveats of the study: Conclusions leaned on cross-sectional statistical analysis and did not track the same donors over time. Out-of-frame alpha sequences shared between twins exhibited an excess of low generation probability. For zero-insertion analyses, partial confounding could come from invariant MAIT and iNKT cells.

A single record per CDR3 protein comes from TCRdb applying MiXCR to the 5' RACE reads. The sample lists some 630,000 distinct CDR3 sequences, 7% to 7.5% seen once, with around 1.6% in the top ten. Losses at the gene ends were 4 bases for V and 9 bases for J; bases not matched to a gene: 9. Per germline, CDR1 SGDLS and CDR2 YYNGEE. This CDR3 region has 15 residues. These data were also reused for a study on yellow fever vaccine responses in identical twins.

The sequence came from a woman aged 18-29 years in good health. The specimen sequenced was PBMCs. The V and J genes are TRBV9 and TRBJ2-1, with 11 nucleotides matching TRBD2. CDR3: CASSPTAGTSGEQFF. The CDR3, as DNA: TGTGCCAGCAGCCCCACCGCCGGGACTAGCGGTGAGCAGTTCTTC.